The rows below give T cell receptor beta chains drawn from one sample of a study of Ad26.COV2.S vaccination and SARS-CoV-2 variants. Generated by immunoSEQ multiplex PCR, the TCRdb table keeps only in-frame clones and is missing some. The table lists about 94,000 clones, about four fifths of them singletons. The material was peripheral blood, obtained after recovery from COVID-19. All receptors come from a human donor who had recovered from COVID-19. CDR3s include the opening cysteine and the closing phenylalanine or tryptophan. Fields, in order: D gene, J gene, V gene, clone size, CDR3 DNA, CDR3 protein. A D gene is named only where the DNA matches it firmly. Rows may omit the clone size; those that give it use once, few, many or a size class.

D: -
J: TRBJ2-7
V: TRBV7-2
size: -
DNA: TGTGCCAGCAGCTTAGGAGGGGTCTACGAGCAGTACTTC
CDR3: CASSLGGVYEQYF

D: -
J: TRBJ2-7
V: TRBV28
size: -
DNA: TGTGCCAGCAGCCGCAAATACGAGCAGTACTTC
CDR3: CASSRKYEQYF

D: TRBD2
J: TRBJ2-1
V: TRBV6-6
size: -
DNA: TGTGCCAGCGGAAGTACAGCGGGAGGGAACTACAATGAGCAGTTCTTC
CDR3: CASGSTAGGNYNEQFF

D: TRBD1
J: TRBJ1-4
V: TRBV12-3/TRBV12-4
size: -
DNA: TGTGCCAGCAACGGACAGGCTAATGAAAAACTGTTTTTT
CDR3: CASNGQANEKLFF

D: TRBD2
J: TRBJ2-5
V: TRBV27
size: once
DNA: TGTGCCAGCAGTTTCTCGGGCAGGGGACTAGTAGGAACCCAGTACTTC
CDR3: CASSFSGRGLVGTQYF

D: -
J: TRBJ2-3
V: TRBV13
size: once
DNA: TGTGCCAGCAGCTTAGATGGGGGAACGCAGTATTTT
CDR3: CASSLDGGTQYF

D: -
J: TRBJ1-5
V: TRBV9
size: -
DNA: TGTGCCAGCAGCGTAGGGGTTATGGGCGGCAATCAGCCCCAGCATTTT
CDR3: CASSVGVMGGNQPQHF

D: -
J: TRBJ2-1
V: TRBV6-4
size: -
DNA: TGTGCCAGCAGTGAGAGGACAGTCCCCAAAACTGAGCAGTTCTTC
CDR3: CASSERTVPKTEQFF

D: -
J: TRBJ1-4
V: TRBV19
size: once
DNA: TGTGCCAGTAGTATAGGGGGGGTCTCGGGGAGAAGAAAACTGTTTTTT
CDR3: CASSIGGVSGRRKLFF

D: -
J: TRBJ1-2
V: TRBV9
size: many
DNA: TGTGCCAGCAGCGTAGGGACCGGCTATGGCTACACCTTC
CDR3: CASSVGTGYGYTF

D: -
J: TRBJ1-5
V: TRBV19
size: once
DNA: TGTGCCAGTAGTAGAGAAAAAACGGGGAATCAGCCCCAGCATTTT
CDR3: CASSREKTGNQPQHF

D: -
J: TRBJ1-2
V: TRBV12-3/TRBV12-4
size: -
DNA: TGTGCCAGCAGCCAGTCTCTTGGCTACACCTTC
CDR3: CASSQSLGYTF

D: TRBD1
J: TRBJ1-5
V: TRBV28
size: few
DNA: TGTGCCAGCAGTTTGGGGACAGGAGGCAATCAGCCCCAGCATTTT
CDR3: CASSLGTGGNQPQHF

D: -
J: TRBJ2-1
V: TRBV12-3/TRBV12-4
size: -
DNA: TGTGCCAGCTTCTGTGAGCAGTTCTTC
CDR3: CASFCEQFF

D: TRBD1
J: TRBJ2-1
V: TRBV12-3/TRBV12-4
size: -
DNA: TGTGCCAGCAGCGACGACAGGGCCAATGAGCAGTTCTTC
CDR3: CASSDDRANEQFF

D: -
J: TRBJ1-5
V: TRBV27
size: -
DNA: TGTGCCAGCAGTCCCCTTAGTCCAAAAATCGATCAGCCCCAGCATTTT
CDR3: CASSPLSPKIDQPQHF

D: -
J: TRBJ2-1
V: TRBV6-5
size: -
DNA: TGTGCCAGCAGAGATCACAATGAGCAGTTCTTC
CDR3: CASRDHNEQFF

D: -
J: TRBJ2-7
V: TRBV7-9
size: -
DNA: TGTGCCAGCAGGTCCGGGACGTCTTCCTACGAGCAGTACTTC
CDR3: CASRSGTSSYEQYF

D: -
J: TRBJ2-3
V: TRBV10-3
size: -
DNA: TGTGCCATCAGTGAAAGATCGGGGACAGATACGCAGTATTTT
CDR3: CAISERSGTDTQYF

D: -
J: TRBJ2-2
V: TRBV10-3
size: -
DNA: TGTGCCATCAGACCCACCAAATCGAACACCGGGGAGCTGTTTTTT
CDR3: CAIRPTKSNTGELFF

D: -
J: TRBJ1-1
V: TRBV28
size: -
DNA: TGTGCCAGCAGTTCAGGTTCGATCGAAAACACTGAAGCTTTCTTT
CDR3: CASSSGSIENTEAFF

D: -
J: TRBJ2-7
V: TRBV29-1
size: -
DNA: TGCAGCGTTGTGGTGAGGGGTAGCTACGAGCAGTACTTC
CDR3: CSVVVRGSYEQYF

D: -
J: TRBJ2-3
V: TRBV13
size: -
DNA: TGTGCCAGCAGCTTCACCCTTCCACAGGGAAGCACAGATACGCAGTATTTT
CDR3: CASSFTLPQGSTDTQYF

D: TRBD2
J: TRBJ2-7
V: TRBV27
size: -
DNA: TGTGCCAGCCAGATAGCGGGAGCGACGGGAGAGCAGTACTTC
CDR3: CASQIAGATGEQYF

D: -
J: TRBJ1-2
V: TRBV27
size: -
DNA: TGTGCCAGCAGTTTCATTGGGTCCCTAGGCTATGGCTACACCTTC
CDR3: CASSFIGSLGYGYTF

D: -
J: TRBJ2-7
V: TRBV7-8
size: -
DNA: TGTGCCAGCAGCCCAGAAGGGAGTTACGAGCAGTACTTC
CDR3: CASSPEGSYEQYF

D: TRBD1
J: TRBJ2-7
V: TRBV28
size: -
DNA: TGTGCCAGCAGAGGGACAGGGGTTAGCTCCTACGAGCAGTACTTC
CDR3: CASRGTGVSSYEQYF

D: TRBD1
J: TRBJ2-7
V: TRBV28
size: -
DNA: TGTGCCAGCAGTCTACTAACGTGGACAGGGAGCTCCTACGAGCAGTACTTC
CDR3: CASSLLTWTGSSYEQYF

D: TRBD2
J: TRBJ2-1
V: TRBV19
size: -
DNA: TGTGCCAGTAGTATTGTGGCGGGAGGCTCCTACAATGAGCAGTTCTTC
CDR3: CASSIVAGGSYNEQFF

D: -
J: TRBJ2-7
V: TRBV10-3
size: -
DNA: TGTGCCATCAGTGTTGGGTCCCACGAGCAGTACTTC
CDR3: CAISVGSHEQYF

D: -
J: TRBJ2-1
V: TRBV9
size: few
DNA: TGTGCCAGCAGCGTAGTAGGTTACAATGAGCAGTTCTTC
CDR3: CASSVVGYNEQFF

D: -
J: TRBJ2-2
V: TRBV23-1
size: -
DNA: TGCGCCAGCAGTCTAGGACAGTATAACGGGGAGCTGTTTTTT
CDR3: CASSLGQYNGELFF

D: -
J: TRBJ1-1
V: TRBV9
size: -
DNA: TGTGCCAGCAGCGTGGGAGGGCTCGCTGAAGCTTTCTTT
CDR3: CASSVGGLAEAFF

D: -
J: TRBJ2-1
V: TRBV25-1
size: -
DNA: TGTGCCAGCAGGTCGGGCTATTCCGGGGATGAGCAGTTCTTC
CDR3: CASRSGYSGDEQFF

D: TRBD2
J: TRBJ2-7
V: TRBV28
size: -
DNA: TGTGCCAGCAGTTTAAGTCTAGCGGGGGCCTACGAGCAGTACTTC
CDR3: CASSLSLAGAYEQYF

D: -
J: TRBJ2-7
V: TRBV7-2
size: -
DNA: TGTGCCAGCAGCGCTAACACCTACGAGCAGTACTTC
CDR3: CASSANTYEQYF

D: -
J: TRBJ1-4
V: TRBV19
size: -
DNA: TGTGCCAGTAGTGTGGCCGACGGGGCCGGCGAAAAACTGTTTTTT
CDR3: CASSVADGAGEKLFF

D: -
J: TRBJ1-4
V: TRBV15
size: -
DNA: TGTGCCACCAGCAGAGATCTCGGGGGGCTCGAAAAACTGTTTTTT
CDR3: CATSRDLGGLEKLFF

D: -
J: TRBJ2-7
V: TRBV6-5
size: -
DNA: TGTGCCAGCAGAAATATCTACGAGCAGTACTTC
CDR3: CASRNIYEQYF

D: -
J: TRBJ2-2
V: TRBV6-2/TRBV6-3
size: -
DNA: TGTGCCAGCAGTTACGGGGGGTTCGCCGGGGAGCTGTTTTTT
CDR3: CASSYGGFAGELFF

D: -
J: TRBJ1-1
V: TRBV6-1
size: -
DNA: TGTGCCAGCAGTGACCTACTGACAGAGGGGAGTGAAGCTTTCTTT
CDR3: CASSDLLTEGSEAFF

D: TRBD1
J: TRBJ1-5
V: TRBV28
size: few
DNA: TGTGCCAGCAGAAAACGAACAGGGGGCAATCAGCCCCAGCATTTT
CDR3: CASRKRTGGNQPQHF

D: -
J: TRBJ1-1
V: TRBV4-1
size: -
DNA: TGCGCCAGCAGCCAAGAATTCAACAGACCTGAAGCTTTCTTT
CDR3: CASSQEFNRPEAFF

D: -
J: TRBJ1-1
V: TRBV7-8
size: -
DNA: TGTGCCAGCAGCTTACGGACGGGGAGCACTGAAGCTTTCTTT
CDR3: CASSLRTGSTEAFF

D: -
J: TRBJ2-6
V: TRBV7-9
size: -
DNA: TGTGCCAGCATCCAGAGCTCTGGGGCCAACGTCCTGACTTTC
CDR3: CASIQSSGANVLTF

D: -
J: TRBJ1-1
V: TRBV19
size: once
DNA: TGTGCCAGTAGTGGGGACTACAGGAGCCCAGTGGTCACTGAAGCTTTCTTT
CDR3: CASSGDYRSPVVTEAFF

D: TRBD2
J: TRBJ2-5
V: TRBV6-1
size: once
DNA: TGTGCCAGCAGTGTCTCCCGTAGCGGGAGGGCCGTGAAGACCCAGTACTTC
CDR3: CASSVSRSGRAVKTQYF

D: TRBD1
J: TRBJ1-6
V: TRBV4-3
size: few
DNA: TGCGCCAGCAGCCAAAGACTAGTGACAGGGAGCTCCTATAATTCACCCCTCCACTTT
CDR3: CASSQRLVTGSSYNSPLHF

D: -
J: TRBJ1-1
V: TRBV5-1
size: -
DNA: TGCGCCAGCAGCTTGGGTGGGGGGCTTGAGAACACTGAAGCTTTCTTT
CDR3: CASSLGGGLENTEAFF

D: TRBD2
J: TRBJ2-3
V: TRBV27
size: few
DNA: TGTGCCAGCAGCAGTCTAGCGGGACGCACAGATACGCAGTATTTT
CDR3: CASSSLAGRTDTQYF

D: TRBD1
J: TRBJ1-4
V: TRBV28
size: -
DNA: TGTGCCAGCAGTTTGACAGGGGCAACTAATGAAAAACTGTTTTTT
CDR3: CASSLTGATNEKLFF